This T cell receptor beta chain was recovered during a study of blood T cell repertoires in COVID-19. This CDR3 is 16 amino acids long. Germline values: CDR1 SGHTS, CDR2 YDEGEE. With 4 bases removed from V and 0 bases from J, the gap between germline ends came to 13 bases. This clone was observed a handful of times. In the original processing: The authors estimated nucleated cell counts from reference gene primer amplification. The repertoire was sequenced with immunoSEQ multiplex PCR; TCRdb's copy has only in-frame clones and lacks some. V and J calls and clone size follow that table, whereas D and trimming were derived from the DNA. The repertoire holds about 410,000 clones, roughly 89% seen once, with about 1.7% in the top ten.

The sequence was collected from a woman in her twenties or thirties who had recovered from COVID-19. The sequencing input was PBMCs or T cells enriched from blood (not recorded which). The V call is TRBV5-8, the J call TRBJ1-4; TRBD1 might be the D (5 bases). The CDR3 sequence: CASSPGDGPTNEKLFF. CDR3 in DNA: TGTGCCAGCAGCCCGGGGGACGGGCCAACTAATGAAAAACTGTTTTTT. Looking up the rest from reference TRBV5-8 and TRBJ1-4 gives the full variable domain: EAGVTQSPTHLIKTRGQQATLRCSPISGHTSVYWYQQALGLGLQFLLWYDEGEERNRGNFPPRFSGRQFPNYSSELNVNALELEDSALYLCASSPGDGPTNEKLFFGSGTQLSVL.